One sample yielded the 7 T cell receptor beta chains listed below, sequenced in a study of breast tumors, draining lymph nodes, adjacent tissues. A single record per CDR3 protein comes from TCRdb applying MiXCR to the multiplex PCR reads. Of around 250,000 distinct CDR3 sequences in the sample, 34% were seen once. Axillary draining lymph nodes of breast cancer patients supplied the node samples. Sequencing input: axillary lymph node tissue. These receptor sequences come from a female donor with breast cancer. Some clones in this sample may be carry-over from other donors' samples.

This clonotype was seen a handful of times. This chain links TRBV27 with TRBJ2-7; D is uncertain. From germline, CDR1 is MNHEY and CDR2 SMNVEV (reference sequence). V lost 4 bases and J lost 6, with 10 bases in between. The length of the CDR3 is 12 residues. The CDR3 nucleotides are TGTGCCAGCAGTTCGGCGCTCGCCGAGCAGTACTTC. This sequence encodes CASSSALAEQYF.

As for this clonotype: This clone may be a read error of a much larger clone one base away. The gene calls are TRBV6-1 and TRBJ1-2; TRBD1 agrees at 7 bases. CDR1 and CDR2 (germline): MNHNS, SASEGT. The CDR3 runs 15 residues. The CDR3 DNA follows: TGTGCCAGCAGTCAAGCGACAGGGTGGAACTATGGCTACACCTTC. This gives the protein CASSQATGWNYGYTF.

This clonotype was seen at least ten times. The chain recombines TRBV11-1 with TRBJ1-2; tentatively, D is TRBD1 (5 bases). Per germline, CDR1 SGHAT and CDR2 FQDESV (reference sequence). V lost 6 bases and J lost 4, with 18 bases in between. The CDR3 loop spans 15 amino acids. The CDR3 loop is CASSYTGPALYGYTF. DNA of the CDR3: TGTGCCAGCAGTTACACGGGACCCGCCCTCTATGGCTACACCTTC.

V gene TRBV7-9 combines with J gene TRBJ2-7; no reliable D call. In germline, CDR1 is SEHNR, CDR2 FQNEAQ (reference sequence). The CDR3 runs 12 residues. The V end was cut by 4 bases, the J end by 1 base, with 5 bases between. The CDR3: CASSSISYEQYF. The CDR3 DNA reads TGTGCCAGCAGCTCTATATCCTACGAGCAGTACTTC. Based on the CDR3 plus reference TRBV7-9 and TRBJ2-7, the full variable domain is DTGVSQNPRHKITKRGQNVTFRCDPISEHNRLYWYRQTLGQGPEFLTYFQNEAQLEKSRLLSDRFSAERPKGSFSTLEIQRTEQGDSAMYLCASSSISYEQYFGPGTRLTVT.

The V call is TRBV4-1, the J call TRBJ2-1; D perhaps matches TRBD2 (6 bases). From germline, CDR1 is MGHRA and CDR2 YSYEKL. The V end was cut by 1 base, the J end by 10 bases, with 11 bases between. This CDR3 has 13 residues. The CDR3 DNA follows: TGCGCCAGCAGCCAAGGCGGGGTTGGGGAGCAGTTCTTC. It specifies CASSQGGVGEQFF.

On this clonotype itself: A clone one base away is much larger, so this may be a read error. The chain is built from TRBV5-4 and TRBJ1-2; 7 nucleotides align to TRBD1. Germline loops: CDR1 SGHNT, CDR2 YYREEE (reference sequence). The CDR3 length is 15 residues. CDR3 sequence: CASSLARQGGYDYTF. The CDR3 bases are TGTGCCAGCAGCTTGGCCAGACAGGGTGGCTATGACTACACCTTC. The variable domain in full, completed from reference TRBV5-4 and TRBJ1-2, reads ETGVTQSPTHLIKTRGQQVTLRCSSQSGHNTVSWYQQALGQGPQFIFQYYREEENGRGNFPPRFSGLQFPNYSSELNVNALELDDSALYLCASSLARQGGYDYTFGSGTRLTVV.

With respect to this clonotype: Since a much larger clone is just one base distant, this may be a read error. The rearrangement links TRBV12-3 or TRBV12-4 to TRBJ2-5; TRBD2 matches at 12 bases. V lost 3 bases, J lost 11 bases, and 13 bases stayed unmatched. The CDR3 is made up of 16 amino acids. CDR3 residues: CASSFRTSGIYNEQYF. CDR3 nucleotide sequence: TGTGCCAGCAGTTTCCGGACTAGCGGGATCTACAATGAGCAGTACTTC.